Presented here are 21 T cell receptor beta chains from one specimen sequenced in a study of cytomegalovirus exposure and HLA in healthy donors (dated 2017 in TCRdb). To prepare the library, the immunoSEQ multiplex PCR assay was applied. For the multiplex PCR, a mixture combining 60 forward primers for TCR Vbeta segments and 13 reverse primers for TCR Jbeta segments was used. Imported from immuneACCESS, the table was reduced by TCRdb to in-frame sequences with V and J called. These copies leave out some clones; in studies compared against another copy, an unresolved V gene accounts for under half, and the cause of the remainder is not known. Recorded for this sample are around 170,000 clones; around 86% of them occurred a single time. The ten largest clones represent about 5.7% of the sample. The sequenced material came from PBMCs. These receptors all come from a man in his forties in good health and CMV-seropositive.

V and J are TRBV9 and TRBJ2-3; perhaps TRBD1 as D (7 bases). There are 13 residues in the CDR3. Germline V CDR1 and CDR2: SGDLS, YYNGEE. Between the trimmed V and J ends, which lost 4 bases and 5 bases, there was a span of 11 bases. The CDR3, as DNA: TGTGCCAGCAGCTCAGGGGGAGGAGATACGCAGTATTTT. Translated, it gives CASSSGGGDTQYF.

The chain combines TRBV19 with TRBJ2-7, with a weak D call TRBD2 (6 bases). Germline V lookup: CDR1 LNHDA, CDR2 SQIVND (reference sequence). The V gene lost 5 bases and the J gene lost 2 bases, with 13 bases spanning the gap. This CDR3 is 14 amino acids long. CDR3 in DNA: TGTGCCAGTAGTGGCGGGGCAGCCCCCTACGAGCAGTACTTC. Translation: CASSGGAAPYEQYF.

This chain connects TRBV27 to TRBJ2-3, with D maybe TRBD2 (6 bases). The V gene lost 6 bases and the J gene lost 4 bases, with 20 bases spanning the gap. The CDR3 sequence is 16 residues long. Germline CDR1 and CDR2: MNHEY and SMNVEV (reference sequence). CDR3 coding DNA: TGTGCCAGCAGCCCTGGGTTGGCGGGGAGAGCAGATACGCAGTATTTT. This codes for CASSPGLAGRADTQYF.

The rearrangement joins TRBV6-6 to TRBJ2-2; TRBD1 matches at 8 bases. The V gene's germline CDR1 is MNHNY and CDR2 SVGAGI (reference sequence). V lost 6 bases and J lost 6; bases outside the gene matches: 6. The CDR3 contains 14 residues. The DNA for the CDR3 is TGTGCCAGCAGAACCCAGGGGGCTGCCGGGGAGCTGTTTTTT. The encoded protein is CASRTQGAAGELFF.

The rearrangement links TRBV9 to TRBJ2-7; TRBD1 aligns across 8 bases. J lost 1 base, V lost 3 bases, and 9 bases had no gene match. The germline gives CDR1 SGDLS, CDR2 YYNGEE. The CDR3 consists of 16 residues. The CDR3 coding sequence is TGTGCCAGCAGCGCAAAGACGGGACAGGCATCCTACGAGCAGTACTTC. Amino acid sequence: CASSAKTGQASYEQYF.

In the case of this clone: Additional DNA sequences in this sample encode the identical CDR3. The CDR3 coding sequence is TGTGCCAGCAGTGAAGACAGGGGAAATCAGCCCCAGCATTTT. As protein: CASSEDRGNQPQHF. The rearrangement links TRBV27 to TRBJ1-5, with 8 bases matching TRBD1. CDR3 length: 14 residues. Germline V gene data show CDR1 as MNHEY and CDR2 as SMNVEV (reference sequence). Trimming took 5 bases from V and 4 from J; bases not matched to a gene: 4.

This clone is a singleton in its sample. The chain has TRBV7-9 and TRBJ1-4, with TRBD1 identical over 7 bases. From germline, CDR1 is SEHNR and CDR2 FQNEAQ (reference sequence). V was pared by 5 bases and J by 8 bases, with 11 bases of the junction left unmatched. The CDR3 is made up of 15 amino acids. The CDR3 nucleotides are TGTGCCAGCAGCCCCCATGGACAGGACGAGGAAAAACTGTTTTTT. This codes for CASSPHGQDEEKLFF.

This chain joins TRBV7-2 and TRBJ2-7; 11 bases fit TRBD1. Trimming at V came to 5 bases and at J to 7 bases, leaving 7 bases not matched to a gene. Per the germline V gene, CDR1 is SGHTA and CDR2 is FQGNSA. The CDR3 is made up of 14 amino acids. CDR3 loop: CASSPGQGAGEQYF. For the CDR3, the DNA is TGTGCCAGCAGCCCCGGACAGGGGGCTGGTGAGCAGTACTTC.

The chain joins TRBV15 to TRBJ1-4, with TRBD1 as a possible D gene (6 bases). With 3 bases removed from V and 4 bases from J, the gap between germline ends came to 12 bases. The germline gives CDR1 LNHNV, CDR2 YYDKDF (reference sequence). The CDR3 length is 15 residues. For the CDR3, the DNA is TGTGCCACCAGCAGGGTTGGACAGTTTAATGAAAAACTGTTTTTT. Amino acids: CATSRVGQFNEKLFF.

J is TRBJ2-5 and V is TRBV7-2; 10 positions agree with TRBD2. Gene TRBJ2-7 matches the end of the DNA better, so the J call may be wrong. The V gene's germline CDR1 is SGHTA and CDR2 FQGNSA. The CDR3 consists of 15 residues. The CDR3 here is CASSSQRGGPYEQYF. The CDR3, as DNA: TGTGCCAGCAGCTCGCAGCGGGGGGGCCCCTACGAGCAGTACTTC.

V is TRBV4-3 and J is TRBJ2-4; D ambiguous. Trimming cost V 0 bases and J 0 bases, with 6 bases left between them. The V gene's germline CDR1 is LGHNA and CDR2 YSLEER. The CDR3 has 15 amino acids. This CDR3 reads CASSQDVLAKNIQYF. In DNA, the CDR3 is TGCGCCAGCAGCCAAGATGTTCTAGCCAAAAACATTCAGTACTTC.

J is TRBJ1-1 and V is TRBV29-1; D call uncertain. V was shortened by 2 bases and J by 6 bases, with 16 bases between the two germline ends. CDR1 is SQVTM and CDR2 is ANQGSEA in the germline V gene. The CDR3 covers 14 residues. The CDR3 here is CSVESPQRTAEAFF. The CDR3 DNA reads TGCAGCGTTGAATCCCCACAGAGAACGGCTGAAGCTTTCTTT.

The rearrangement links TRBV19 to TRBJ2-7, with a possible D match to TRBD2 (6 bases). V lost 6 bases and J lost 1, with 16 bases in between. The CDR3 runs 15 residues. From germline, CDR1 is LNHDA and CDR2 SQIVND (reference sequence). CDR3: CASSPGLTTSYEQYF. The CDR3, as DNA: TGTGCCAGTAGCCCGGGACTGACGACTTCCTACGAGCAGTACTTC.

This chain uses TRBV27 with TRBJ2-7; D gene unclear. CDR1 is MNHEY and CDR2 is SMNVEV in the germline V gene (reference sequence). V was cut by 5 bases and J by 4 bases, with 9 bases left in between. CDR3 length: 12 residues. This CDR3 is CASSPTGYEQYF. CDR3 DNA: TGTGCCAGCAGTCCGACGGGTTACGAGCAGTACTTC.

The chain uses TRBV18 and TRBJ2-5; a possible D gene is TRBD1 (5 bases). From germline, CDR1 is KGHSH and CDR2 LQKENI. The germline V and J ends were trimmed by 1 base and 10 bases, with 13 bases remaining between them. This CDR3 region has 13 residues. The CDR3 protein is CASSPLRQRDQYF. The DNA of the CDR3 is TGTGCCAGCTCACCACTTAGACAGAGAGACCAGTACTTC.

This clone has only one observation. The V call is TRBV2, the J call TRBJ1-4, with TRBD1 matching 7 bases. The germline V gene has CDR1 SNHLY and CDR2 FYNNEI. The V and J ends lost 5 bases and 2 bases, in that order; junction bases with no gene match: 5. The CDR3 has 15 residues. In DNA form, the CDR3 reads TGTGCCAGCAGTTACACAGGGGTTACTAATGAAAAACTGTTTTTT. This sequence encodes CASSYTGVTNEKLFF.

The chain joins TRBV7-9 to TRBJ2-5; perhaps TRBD2 as D (7 bases). CDR1 is SEHNR and CDR2 is FQNEAQ in the germline V gene (reference sequence). The CDR3 length is 14 residues. The V end was cut by 3 bases, the J end by 4 bases, with 12 bases between. CDR3 DNA: TGTGCCAGCAGCTTGGGGGGGCTCGGAGAGACCCAGTACTTC. Protein sequence: CASSLGGLGETQYF.

The chain has TRBV2 and TRBJ2-1; tentatively, D is TRBD1 (5 bases). The CDR3 covers 12 residues. Germline loops: CDR1 SNHLY, CDR2 FYNNEI. V lost 3 bases to trimming and J lost 11 bases, with 11 bases between them. CDR3 region: CASSDRVIQQFF. The CDR3 DNA is TGTGCCAGCAGTGACAGGGTGATTCAGCAGTTCTTC.

The chain has TRBV6-1 and TRBJ2-2; 8 positions match TRBD1. Germline V lookup: CDR1 MNHNS, CDR2 SASEGT. The CDR3 covers 14 residues. Unmatched junction bases numbered 5, after V lost 6 bases and J lost 5 bases. CDR3 loop: CASRAGGGTGELFF. CDR3 in DNA: TGTGCCAGCAGGGCAGGGGGCGGAACCGGGGAGCTGTTTTTT.

The genes are TRBV6-5 and TRBJ1-3; no clear D. The CDR3 runs 16 residues. Germline V lookup: CDR1 MNHEY, CDR2 SVGAGI. V lost 1 base and J lost 4, with 14 bases in between. As DNA, the CDR3 is TGTGCCAGCAGTTACTTTGGAGTCGATTTCGGAAACACCATATATTTT. It translates to CASSYFGVDFGNTIYF.

The genes are TRBV4-3 and TRBJ1-2; 7 positions match TRBD1. CDR3 length: 15 residues. Germline V CDR1 and CDR2: LGHNA, YSLEER. The V and J ends lost 0 bases and 1 base, in that order; junction bases with no gene match: 2. CDR3 residues: CASSQDRGSNYGYTF. CDR3 coding DNA: TGCGCCAGCAGCCAAGACAGGGGGAGTAACTATGGCTACACCTTC.